This passage covers 3 T cell receptor beta chains from one sample sequenced in a study of T cell responses to AZD1222 COVID-19 vaccine. This table comes from immunoSEQ multiplex PCR, and its TCRdb copy is limited to in-frame clones, with some not included. Among 100,000 to 150,000 clones listed, 80% to 90% were seen once. Specimen: peripheral blood, collected on day 0 of AZD1222 vaccination. Source of these receptors: an adult in good health.

This sequence joins TRBV18 and TRBJ1-2; 12 positions match TRBD1. V lost 3 bases to trimming and J lost 4 bases; unmatched junction nucleotides: 3. Germline V lookup: CDR1 KGHSH, CDR2 LQKENI. CDR3 length: 15 residues. CDR3 sequence reads: CASSPGQGAGYGYTF. Here the CDR3 DNA reads TGTGCCAGCTCACCGGGACAGGGGGCGGGCTATGGCTACACCTTC. The full variable domain, in which reference TRBV18 and TRBJ1-2 provide the parts outside the CDR3, is NAGVMQNPRHLVRRRGQEARLRCSPMKGHSHVYWYRQLPEEGLKFMVYLQKENIIDESGMPKERFSAEFPKEGPSILRIQQVVRGDSAAYFCASSPGQGAGYGYTFGSGTRLTVV.

The genes are TRBV19 and TRBJ1-6; D is unclear. The germline V gene has CDR1 LNHDA and CDR2 SQIVND (reference sequence). V shed 5 bases and J shed 16 bases, with 18 bases lying between them. This CDR3 comprises 13 residues. In DNA, the CDR3 is TGTGCCAGTAGTTCCCCTGACCTCTTGGGGCTCCACTTT. Residues: CASSSPDLLGLHF. Full variable domain (missing parts from reference TRBV19 and TRBJ1-6): DGGITQSPKYLFRKEGQNVTLSCEQNLNHDAMYWYRQDPGQGLRLIYYSQIVNDFQKGDIAEGYSVSREKKESFPLTVTSAQKNPTAFYLCASSSPDLLGLHFGNGTRLTVT.

This clone was observed once. This chain joins TRBV29-1 and TRBJ1-6; possible D gene TRBD1, 6 bases. CDR3 size: 13 residues. V lost 7 bases to trimming and J lost 8 bases, with 15 bases between them. Germline V gene data show CDR1 as SQVTM and CDR2 as ANQGSEA. CDR3 sequence: CSAGAGADSPLHF. CDR3 DNA sequence: TGCAGCGCCGGCGCAGGGGCTGATTCACCCCTCCACTTT. Full variable domain (missing parts from reference TRBV29-1 and TRBJ1-6): SAVISQKPSRDICQRGTSLTIQCQVDSQVTMMFWYRQQPGQSLTLIATANQGSEATYESGFVIDKFPISRPNLTFSTLTVSNMSPEDSSIYLCSAGAGADSPLHFGNGTRLTVT.